This is a list of T cell receptor beta chains from one sample in a study of shared clonotypes between healthy human individuals. Assay used: immunoSEQ multiplex PCR; TCRdb lists only in-frame clones, some missing. The table lists some 1,100,000 clones, around 78% of them singletons, with 0.4% to 0.55% in the top ten. What was sequenced was memory CD4+ T cells from PBMCs. Receptors originate from a man between 18 and 35 years old in good health. Some clones in this sample may be carry-over from other donors' samples. CDR3s include the opening cysteine and the closing phenylalanine or tryptophan. The order of the fields is V gene, clone size, CDR3 length, J gene, D gene, CDR3 protein. D genes are given only for firm matches. A clone size is listed for some rows: how often the clone was seen (once, few, many), or a class if it is expanded.

TRBV20-1	NA	10	TRBJ2-4	NA	CSAEEQGEYF
TRBV9	NA	14	TRBJ1-1	NA	CASSVQTGHTEAFF
TRBV18	NA	13	TRBJ2-5	NA	CASSPGRGETQYF
TRBV5-1	many	13	TRBJ1-2	NA	CASSLQGRDGYTF
TRBV10-2	NA	14	TRBJ2-7	TRBD1	CASSESGQGHEQYF
TRBV28	few	14	TRBJ2-7	NA	CASSPNRPSYEQYF
TRBV5-1	NA	14	TRBJ1-1	TRBD1	CASSIRPRDSEAFF
TRBV5-8	NA	13	TRBJ1-3	NA	CASSLVLGNTIYF
TRBV10-2	NA	13	TRBJ1-5	NA	CASTAGRNQPQHF
TRBV5-4	NA	11	TRBJ2-5	NA	CATTVQETQYF
TRBV28	NA	15	TRBJ1-5	TRBD1	CASSKFQGGNQPQHF
TRBV2	NA	13	TRBJ1-2	NA	CASSVEGNYGYTF
TRBV28	NA	15	TRBJ1-2	TRBD1	CASREQGRTNYGYTF
TRBV4-1	few	16	TRBJ1-5	TRBD1	CASSQQGQGGHQPQHF
TRBV2	few	18	TRBJ2-6	TRBD2	CASSLAGLAGSGANVLTF
TRBV7-8	NA	12	TRBJ2-7	NA	CASSLERGEQYF
TRBV28	once	14	TRBJ1-2	NA	CASSPQGANYGYTF
TRBV19	NA	13	TRBJ1-1	NA	CASSSGRGTEAFF
TRBV6-1	NA	14	TRBJ2-7	NA	CASRTGTAVYEQYF
TRBV2	NA	15	TRBJ2-2	TRBD1	CASRRTGSNTGELFF
TRBV11-2	once	18	TRBJ1-2	NA	CASRPVRAPRGTNYGYTF
TRBV6-1	NA	15	TRBJ2-7	NA	CASTPNGGGPYEQYF
TRBV5-1	once	15	TRBJ1-1	NA	CASSLAFDRYTEAFF
TRBV5-1	NA	15	TRBJ2-1	TRBD1	CASSRAGTDYNEQFF
TRBV7-9	NA	14	TRBJ1-4	NA	CASSFAVSLEKLFF
TRBV10-1	NA	14	TRBJ2-7	NA	CASSDLDRSDEQYF
TRBV28	NA	16	TRBJ1-3	NA	CASSSAGAGTGNTIYF
TRBV9	NA	13	TRBJ2-5	NA	CASSVGVGGTQYF
TRBV5-8	NA	16	TRBJ1-4	NA	CASSLVGAGYGEKLFF
TRBV28	NA	16	TRBJ2-7	TRBD1	CASSFSGRDRDYEQYF
TRBV7-2	NA	13	TRBJ2-7	NA	CASSLARAYEQYF
TRBV7-2	many	13	TRBJ2-2	NA	CASSPVRAGELFF
TRBV11-2	NA	12	TRBJ2-1	NA	CASSPEFGVQFF
TRBV10-3	NA	15	TRBJ1-3	NA	CASCQGLYSGNTIYF